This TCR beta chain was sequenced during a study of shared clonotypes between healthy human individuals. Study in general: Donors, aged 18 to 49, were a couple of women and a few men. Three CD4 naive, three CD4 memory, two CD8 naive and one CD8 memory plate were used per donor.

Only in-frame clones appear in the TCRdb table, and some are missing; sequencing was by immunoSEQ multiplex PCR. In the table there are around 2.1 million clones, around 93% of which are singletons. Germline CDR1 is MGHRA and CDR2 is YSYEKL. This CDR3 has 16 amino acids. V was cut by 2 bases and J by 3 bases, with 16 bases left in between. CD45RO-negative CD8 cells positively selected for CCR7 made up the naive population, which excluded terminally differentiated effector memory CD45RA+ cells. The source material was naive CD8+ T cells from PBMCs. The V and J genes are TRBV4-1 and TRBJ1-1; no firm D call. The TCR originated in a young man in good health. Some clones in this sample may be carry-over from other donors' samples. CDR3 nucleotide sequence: TGCGCCAGCAGCCAACCCGGGCGTCGGGAGCACACTGAAGCTTTCTTT. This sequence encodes CASSQPGRREHTEAFF.